This T cell receptor (beta chain) is drawn from a study of neurological immune-mediated disorders. Ten or more counts support this clonotype. TCRdb recomputed calls from the 5' RACE reads with MiXCR, one row per CDR3 protein. The table lists roughly 90,000 distinct CDR3 sequences, roughly 3.3% of them singletons. This clonotype was obtained from a woman aged 50 to 65 with multiple sclerosis. The specimen was PBMCs.

CDR3 nucleotide sequence: TGCGCCAGTCGGGACTTAGGCTACGAGCAGTACTTC. Residues: CASRDLGYEQYF. The genes are TRBV10-2 and TRBJ2-7, with D perhaps TRBD2 (6 bases). Trimming removed 9 bases from V and 3 bases from J, with 12 bases in between. Germline CDR1 and CDR2: WSHSY and SAAADI. This CDR3 comprises 12 residues.